This is a list of T cell receptor beta chains from one sample in a study of vaccination and CD4 T cells after COVID-19. These TCRs' antigens remain unknown. TCRdb used MiXCR to reprocess the PCR reads, holding one entry per CDR3 protein. Here the sample spans more than 9,500 distinct CDR3 sequences, about 57% being singletons. Source material: CD4+ T cells from blood, cultured in vitro. The receptor source for this set is a human donor who had recovered from COVID-19. Both conserved end residues are part of each CDR3. The order of the fields is V gene, CDR3 length, CDR3 protein.

TRBV25-1	14	CASSETGGKEAQYF
TRBV6-5	14	CASSYRTQRGGYTF
TRBV20-1	16	CSAREPGLAEFYEQFF
TRBV7-2	14	CASSFLLTSYEQYF
TRBV11-3	17	CASSLEGGSTRTYEQYF
TRBV6-1	15	CASSRLAGTTDTQYF
TRBV28	15	CASTQPGTAIYGYTF
TRBV19	14	CASSIGGGTDTQYF
TRBV27	14	CASIQPVSNTEAFF
TRBV2	12	CASSGWRSPLHF
TRBV7-3	14	CASSLEGANTEAFF
TRBV6-2/TRBV6-3	19	CASSAGQFEETGSLYEQYF
TRBV19	15	CASSTDRVSADTQYF
TRBV27	17	CASSLGAAGLIAYEQYF
TRBV7-8	12	CASSLLRGGYTF
TRBV7-8	16	CASSPTGGGSGVVLFF
TRBV7-3	16	CASSLGLAGGTDTQYF
TRBV30	11	CAWSSGNTQYF
TRBV20-1	14	CSASRTSGLYEQYF
TRBV5-1	15	CASSFSGTDTDTQYF
TRBV6-1	12	CASSEGNTEAFF
TRBV28	12	CASTMGVQPQHF
TRBV30	13	CAWSEGGRYGYTF
TRBV15	18	CATSRHRGQTLSGNTIYF
TRBV5-1	14	CASSPGLADTEQYF
TRBV6-1	13	CASSIRGSYEQYF
TRBV12-3/TRBV12-4	15	CASSPRGAGQETQYF
TRBV12-3/TRBV12-4	11	CASSLDRGQFF
TRBV18	15	CASYWTSGGQETQYF
TRBV4-3	15	CASSRGLGSNQPQHF
TRBV7-9	13	CASSLAGPDTQYF
TRBV20-1	15	CSAREGSRDIYGYTF
TRBV6-2/TRBV6-3	13	CASSLDGNQPQHF
TRBV18	15	CASSPSIGGLYGYTF
TRBV6-2/TRBV6-3	14	CASSTGTFFYGYTF
TRBV20-1	16	CSARVRTSGRYNEQFF
TRBV7-2	15	CASSAAGRANYGYTF
TRBV28	14	CASTPPEPAFGYTF
TRBV6-1	17	CASSPNGLAGGPDTQYF
TRBV5-1	13	CASRTDVSYEQYF
TRBV7-2	15	CASSFIVGGRHEQFF
TRBV7-2	14	CASSQGRRNTEAFF
TRBV18	14	CASSRTGSDQPQHF
TRBV19	16	CASSLGPGTRIYEQYF
TRBV4-3	18	CASSHLLPGLAGQETQYF
TRBV19	12	CASSVGEYEQYF
TRBV6-5	16	CASSYSPIGGAQPQHF
TRBV30	14	CAWSIGQGRSPLHF
TRBV6-1	13	CASSPTPHQPQHF
TRBV2	15	CASSEVRGTNTEAFF
TRBV20-1	14	CSARDRVGNQPQHF
TRBV15	17	CATSRDLPPNPGDGYTF